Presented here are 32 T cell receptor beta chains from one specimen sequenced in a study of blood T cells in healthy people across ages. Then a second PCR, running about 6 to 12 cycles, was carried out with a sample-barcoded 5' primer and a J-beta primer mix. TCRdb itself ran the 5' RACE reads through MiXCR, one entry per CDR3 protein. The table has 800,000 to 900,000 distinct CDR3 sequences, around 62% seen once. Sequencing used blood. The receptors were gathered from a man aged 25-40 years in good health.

In DNA, the CDR3 is TGTGCCAGCAGCTTACAGGAGAACAATGAGCAGTTCTTC. Encoded protein: CASSLQENNEQFF. The chain carries TRBV7-2 and TRBJ2-1; D is unclear. Germline V gives CDR1 SGHTA, CDR2 FQGNSA. V lost 2 bases and J 5 bases, leaving 7 bases between the germline ends. There are 13 residues in the CDR3.

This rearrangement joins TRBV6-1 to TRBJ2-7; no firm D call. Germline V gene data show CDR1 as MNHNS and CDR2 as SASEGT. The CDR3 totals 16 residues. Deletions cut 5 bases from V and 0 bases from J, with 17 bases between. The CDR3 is CASSQDGPRNSYEQYF. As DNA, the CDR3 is TGTGCCAGCAGTCAAGACGGTCCTAGGAACTCCTACGAGCAGTACTTC.

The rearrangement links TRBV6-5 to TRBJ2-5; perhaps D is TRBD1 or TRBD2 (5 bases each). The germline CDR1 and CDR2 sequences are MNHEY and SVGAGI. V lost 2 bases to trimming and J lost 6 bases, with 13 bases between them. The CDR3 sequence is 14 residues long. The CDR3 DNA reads TGTGCCAGCAGTTACGGGGGTGACTACCAGACCCAGTACTTC. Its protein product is CASSYGGDYQTQYF.

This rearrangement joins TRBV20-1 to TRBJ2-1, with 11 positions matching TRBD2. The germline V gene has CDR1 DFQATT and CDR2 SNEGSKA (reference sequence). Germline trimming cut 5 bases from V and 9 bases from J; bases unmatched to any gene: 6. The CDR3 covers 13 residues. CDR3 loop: CSALAGGAREQFF. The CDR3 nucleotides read TGCAGTGCTTTAGCGGGGGGGGCGCGTGAGCAGTTCTTC.

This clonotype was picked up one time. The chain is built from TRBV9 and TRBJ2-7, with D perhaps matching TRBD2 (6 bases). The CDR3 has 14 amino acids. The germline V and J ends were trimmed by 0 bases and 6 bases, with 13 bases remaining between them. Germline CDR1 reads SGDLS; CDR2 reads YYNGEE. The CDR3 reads CASSVERAGGEQYF. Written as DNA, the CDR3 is TGTGCCAGCAGCGTAGAACGGGCCGGGGGCGAGCAGTACTTC.

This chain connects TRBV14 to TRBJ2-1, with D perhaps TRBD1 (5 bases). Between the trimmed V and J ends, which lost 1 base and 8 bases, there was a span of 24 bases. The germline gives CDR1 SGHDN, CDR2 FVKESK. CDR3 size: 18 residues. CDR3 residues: CASSQASQGLRRYDEQFF. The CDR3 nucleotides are TGTGCCAGCAGCCAAGCGTCCCAGGGTTTAAGAAGGTACGATGAGCAGTTCTTC.

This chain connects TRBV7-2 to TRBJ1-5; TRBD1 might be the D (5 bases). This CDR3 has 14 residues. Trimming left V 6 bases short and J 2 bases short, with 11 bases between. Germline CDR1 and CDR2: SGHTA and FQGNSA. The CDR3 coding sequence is TGTGCCAGCAGGGTTGGGGGGGGCAATCAGCCCCAGCATTTT. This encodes CASRVGGGNQPQHF.

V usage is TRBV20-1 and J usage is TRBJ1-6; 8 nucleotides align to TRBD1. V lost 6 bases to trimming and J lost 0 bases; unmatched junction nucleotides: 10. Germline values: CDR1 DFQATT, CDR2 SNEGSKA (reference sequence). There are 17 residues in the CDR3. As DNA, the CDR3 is TGCAGTGCCAGGGGGCAGGGGGCGAGCTCCTATAATTCACCCCTCCACTTT. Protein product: CSARGQGASSYNSPLHF.

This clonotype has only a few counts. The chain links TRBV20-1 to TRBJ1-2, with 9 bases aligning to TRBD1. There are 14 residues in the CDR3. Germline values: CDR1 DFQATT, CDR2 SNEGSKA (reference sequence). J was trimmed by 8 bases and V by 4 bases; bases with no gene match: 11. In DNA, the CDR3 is TGCAGTGCTACCCAAGGCGGGACAGGGAGCGGCTACACCTTC. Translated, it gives CSATQGGTGSGYTF.

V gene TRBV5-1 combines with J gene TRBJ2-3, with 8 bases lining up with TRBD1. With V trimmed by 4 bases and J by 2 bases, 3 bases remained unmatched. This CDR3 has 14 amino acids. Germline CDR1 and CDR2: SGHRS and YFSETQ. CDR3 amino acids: CASSPGQDTDTQYF. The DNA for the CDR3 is TGCGCCAGCAGCCCGGGACAGGACACAGATACGCAGTATTTT.

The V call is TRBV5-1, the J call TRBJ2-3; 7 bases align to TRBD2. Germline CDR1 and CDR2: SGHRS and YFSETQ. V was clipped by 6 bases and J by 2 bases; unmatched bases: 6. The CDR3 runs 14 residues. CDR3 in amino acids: CASKSGTITDTQYF. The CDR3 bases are TGCGCCAGCAAATCCGGGACTATCACAGATACGCAGTATTTT.

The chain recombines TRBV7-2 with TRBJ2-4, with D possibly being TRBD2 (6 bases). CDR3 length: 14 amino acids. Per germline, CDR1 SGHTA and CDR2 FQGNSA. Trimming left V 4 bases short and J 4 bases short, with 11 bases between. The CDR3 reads CASSSPGLKNIQYF. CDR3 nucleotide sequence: TGTGCCAGCAGCTCCCCGGGACTTAAAAACATTCAGTACTTC.

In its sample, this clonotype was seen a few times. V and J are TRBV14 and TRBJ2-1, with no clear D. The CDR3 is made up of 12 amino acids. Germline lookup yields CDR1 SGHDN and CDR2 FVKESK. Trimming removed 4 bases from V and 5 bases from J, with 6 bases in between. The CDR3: CASSPTHNEQFF. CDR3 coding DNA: TGTGCCAGCAGCCCGACCCACAATGAGCAGTTCTTC.

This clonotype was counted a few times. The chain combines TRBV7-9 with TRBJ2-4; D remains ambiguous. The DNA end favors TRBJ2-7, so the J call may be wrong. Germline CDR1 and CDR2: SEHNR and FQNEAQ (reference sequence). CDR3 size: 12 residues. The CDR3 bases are TGTGCCAGCAGTAAAGGGACCTACGAGCAGTACTTC. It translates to CASSKGTYEQYF.

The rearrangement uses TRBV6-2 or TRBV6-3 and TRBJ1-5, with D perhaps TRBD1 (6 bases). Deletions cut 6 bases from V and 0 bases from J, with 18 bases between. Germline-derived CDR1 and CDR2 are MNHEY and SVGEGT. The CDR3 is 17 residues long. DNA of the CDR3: TGTGCCAGCAGCTCACGCTCCAGGGGAGATAGCAATCAGCCCCAGCATTTT. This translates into CASSSRSRGDSNQPQHF.

Here the CDR3 reads CASSLGQGNWYEQYF. The CDR3 nucleotides read TGTGCCAGCAGCTTAGGACAGGGTAATTGGTACGAGCAGTACTTC. The J gene is TRBJ2-7, the V gene TRBV7-2, with 7 nucleotides matching TRBD1. V lost 1 base and J lost 4; bases outside the gene matches: 7. Germline CDR1 and CDR2: SGHTA and FQGNSA. This CDR3 is built from 15 residues.

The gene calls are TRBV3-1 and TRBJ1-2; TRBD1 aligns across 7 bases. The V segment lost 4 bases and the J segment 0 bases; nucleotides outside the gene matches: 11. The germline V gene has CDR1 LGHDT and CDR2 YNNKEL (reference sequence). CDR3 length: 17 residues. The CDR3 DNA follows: TGTGCCAGCAGCCCGCGGGACAGCGACTATACTAACTATGGCTACACCTTC. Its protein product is CASSPRDSDYTNYGYTF.

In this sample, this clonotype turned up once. The CDR3 DNA sequence: TGTGCCAGCAGTCAGGGGGACAGGGGAAGAGGATCACCCCTCCACTTT. Its translation is CASSQGDRGRGSPLHF. This chain links TRBV28 with TRBJ1-6, with 10 bases fitting TRBD1. V was clipped by 5 bases and J by 10 bases; unmatched bases: 11. Germline V gene lookup returns CDR1 MDHEN and CDR2 SYDVKM. The CDR3 has 16 residues.

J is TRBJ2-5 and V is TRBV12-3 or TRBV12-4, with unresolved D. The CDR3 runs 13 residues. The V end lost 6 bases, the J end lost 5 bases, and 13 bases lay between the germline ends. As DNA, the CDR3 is TGTGCCAGCAGCGCCAGGTCCATGGAGACCCAGTACTTC. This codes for CASSARSMETQYF.

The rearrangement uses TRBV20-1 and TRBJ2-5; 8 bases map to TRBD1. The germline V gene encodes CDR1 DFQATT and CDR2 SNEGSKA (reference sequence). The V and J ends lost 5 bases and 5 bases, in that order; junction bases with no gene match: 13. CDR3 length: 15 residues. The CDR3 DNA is TGCAGTGCTCCCTCCGGCAGGGACAGGAGGGAGACCCAGTACTTC. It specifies CSAPSGRDRRETQYF.

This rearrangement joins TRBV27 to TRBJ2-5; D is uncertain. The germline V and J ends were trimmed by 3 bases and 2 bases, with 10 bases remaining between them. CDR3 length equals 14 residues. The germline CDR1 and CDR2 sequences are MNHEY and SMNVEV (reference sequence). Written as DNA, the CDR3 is TGTGCCAGCAGTTTTCTGGCGGATCAAGAGACCCAGTACTTC. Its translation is CASSFLADQETQYF.

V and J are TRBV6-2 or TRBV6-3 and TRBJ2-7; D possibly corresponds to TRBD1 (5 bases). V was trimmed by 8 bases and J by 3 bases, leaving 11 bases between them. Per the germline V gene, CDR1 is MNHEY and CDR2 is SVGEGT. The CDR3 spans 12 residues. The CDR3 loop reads CASLGRDYEQYF. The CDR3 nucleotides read TGTGCCAGCCTCGGCAGGGACTACGAGCAGTACTTC.

CDR3 nucleotides: TGTGCCAGCAGTTCCGGTGGGACTAGCGGTGGAGGGAGCACAGATACGCAGTATTTT. Translation gives CASSSGGTSGGGSTDTQYF. The gene calls are TRBV27 and TRBJ2-3, with 11 positions matching TRBD2. Germline CDR1 MNHEY, CDR2 SMNVEV (reference sequence). Trimming removed 4 bases from V and 0 bases from J; junction bases left unmatched: 12. The CDR3 sequence is 19 residues long.

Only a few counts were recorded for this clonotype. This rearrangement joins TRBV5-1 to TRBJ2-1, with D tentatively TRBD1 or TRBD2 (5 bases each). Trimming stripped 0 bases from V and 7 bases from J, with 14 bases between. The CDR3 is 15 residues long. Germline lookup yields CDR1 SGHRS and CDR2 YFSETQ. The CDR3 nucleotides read TGCGCCAGCAGCTTGGCCCCACGAGGGGCGAATGAGCAGTTCTTC. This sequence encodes CASSLAPRGANEQFF.

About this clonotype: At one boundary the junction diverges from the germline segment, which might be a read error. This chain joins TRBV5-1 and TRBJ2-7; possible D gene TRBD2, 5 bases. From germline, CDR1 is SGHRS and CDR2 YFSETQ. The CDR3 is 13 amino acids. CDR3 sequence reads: CASSPAGSYEQYF. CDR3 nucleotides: TGTGCCAGCAGTCCGGCGGGCTCCTACGAGCAGTACTTC.

As DNA, the CDR3 is TGTGCCAGCAGCCCTAGGAGGGGGTACTACGAGCAGTACTTC. Translation: CASSPRRGYYEQYF. The rearrangement uses TRBV27 and TRBJ2-7; perhaps D is TRBD1 or TRBD2 (6 bases each). V lost 6 bases and J 3 bases, leaving 15 bases between the germline ends. Germline CDR1 MNHEY, CDR2 SMNVEV (reference sequence). This CDR3 region has 14 residues.

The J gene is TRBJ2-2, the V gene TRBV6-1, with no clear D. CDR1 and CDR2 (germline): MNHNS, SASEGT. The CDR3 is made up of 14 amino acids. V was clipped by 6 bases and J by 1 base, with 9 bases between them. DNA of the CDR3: TGTGCCAGCAGGGAGACCATGAACACCGGGGAGCTGTTTTTT. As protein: CASRETMNTGELFF.

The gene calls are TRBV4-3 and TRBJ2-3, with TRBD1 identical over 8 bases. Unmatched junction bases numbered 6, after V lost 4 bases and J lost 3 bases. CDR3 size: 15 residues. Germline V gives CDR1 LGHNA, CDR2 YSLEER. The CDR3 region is CASSLWTGQTDTQYF. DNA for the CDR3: TGCGCCAGCAGCCTCTGGACAGGGCAGACAGATACGCAGTATTTT.

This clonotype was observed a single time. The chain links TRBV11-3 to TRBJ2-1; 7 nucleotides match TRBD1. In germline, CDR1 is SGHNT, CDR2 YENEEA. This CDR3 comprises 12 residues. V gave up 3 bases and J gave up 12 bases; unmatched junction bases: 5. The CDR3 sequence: CASSFRQGGQFF. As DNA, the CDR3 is TGTGCCAGCAGCTTCCGACAGGGCGGGCAGTTCTTC.

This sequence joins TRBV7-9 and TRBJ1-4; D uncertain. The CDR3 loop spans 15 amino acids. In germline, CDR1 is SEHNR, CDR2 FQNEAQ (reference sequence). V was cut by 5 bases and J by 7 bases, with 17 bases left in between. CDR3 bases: TGTGCCAGCAGCGCCGTCATGGGTTCAATTGAAAAACTGTTTTTT. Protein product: CASSAVMGSIEKLFF.

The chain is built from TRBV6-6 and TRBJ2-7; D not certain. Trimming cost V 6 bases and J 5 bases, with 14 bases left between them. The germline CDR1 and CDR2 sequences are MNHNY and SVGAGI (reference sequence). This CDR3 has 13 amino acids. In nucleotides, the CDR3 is TGTGCCAGCAGCGATTCAATGTACCACGAGCAGTACTTC. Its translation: CASSDSMYHEQYF.

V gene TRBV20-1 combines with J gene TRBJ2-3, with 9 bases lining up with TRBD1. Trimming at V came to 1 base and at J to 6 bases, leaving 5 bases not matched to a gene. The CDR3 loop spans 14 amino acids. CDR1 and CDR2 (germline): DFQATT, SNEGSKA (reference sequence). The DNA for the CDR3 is TGCAGTGCTAGAGTACAGGGGGCCGGGGATACGCAGTATTTT. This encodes CSARVQGAGDTQYF.